This entry is about one T cell receptor (beta chain). Per the original data handling: Reference gene primer amplification in the assay estimated nucleated cell counts. Here immunoSEQ multiplex PCR was the method, and the copy in TCRdb shows in-frame clones only, minus some. The DNA gave D and trimming, while V, J and clone size come from that table. The top ten hold less than 5% of the sample, which has roughly 280,000 clones, around four fifths seen once. The CDR3 consists of 13 residues. The germline V gene encodes CDR1 SGHRS and CDR2 YFSETQ. Trimming removed 2 bases from V and 3 bases from J; junction bases left unmatched: 1. The data were taken from a study of blood T cell repertoires in COVID-19. On the study more broadly: Samples came from the United States, Italy and Spain, spanning acute and convalescent COVID-19. PBMCs, B-cell-depleted T cells, or T cells were the source of the cDNA or gDNA that made up the material.

This sequence was found in a man in his sixties with acute or convalescent COVID-19. Input material: peripheral blood. The rearrangement uses TRBV5-1 and TRBJ1-2; TRBD1 matches at 7 bases. CDR3: CASSLGGDYGYTF. The CDR3 region has the DNA TGCGCCAGCAGCTTAGGGGGCGACTATGGCTACACCTTC.